A selection of T cell receptor beta chains follows, all from one sample in a study of OX40 agonist ivuxolimab in advanced cancers. The repertoire was sequenced with immunoSEQ multiplex PCR; TCRdb's copy has only in-frame clones and lacks some. The data show tens of thousands of clones, 82% seen once. Material: CD4+ or CD8+ T cells sorted from blood, obtained in a trial of the OX40 agonist ivuxolimab. All receptors derive from an adult with an advanced solid tumor such as melanoma, head and neck, liver or kidney cancer. Both conserved end residues are part of each CDR3. The D gene is left open where the match is weak. Not every row has a clone size; where given, it reads once, few, many or a size class.

j_gene,v_gene,d_gene,abundance,CDR3nt,CDR3aa
TRBJ2-1,TRBV2,.,.,TGTGCCAGCAGCGATGAGCAGTTCTTC,CASSDEQFF
TRBJ1-5,TRBV5-5,TRBD1,.,TGTGCCAGCAGCTTGGGTTCGATAGGGACAGCGATCAATCAGCCCCAGCATTTT,CASSLGSIGTAINQPQHF
TRBJ2-5,TRBV5-6,TRBD2,.,TGTGCCAGCAGCGCGTTGGTGGGGCTAGCGGGGTCCCAGACCCAGTACTTC,CASSALVGLAGSQTQYF
TRBJ2-7,TRBV5-1,TRBD2,.,TGCGCCAGCAGCCCGTTAGCGGGAACTCCCGAGCAGTACTTC,CASSPLAGTPEQYF
TRBJ2-7,TRBV11-2,.,.,TGTGCCAGCAGCTTAGCCGACTACGAGCAGTACTTC,CASSLADYEQYF
TRBJ2-2,TRBV2,.,.,TGTGCCAGCAGTGAACCCAGCGGCGGGGAGCTGTTTTTT,CASSEPSGGELFF
TRBJ1-5,TRBV27,TRBD1,.,TGTGCCAGCAGTTTAAAAGCAGGGGGCGAAGTTTTTCAGCCCCAGCATTTT,CASSLKAGGEVFQPQHF
TRBJ1-2,TRBV2,.,few,TGTGCCAGCAAAGGGACTAGTGGTGGCTACACCTTC,CASKGTSGGYTF
TRBJ2-5,TRBV2,.,.,TGTGCCAGCAGTGAGGACACCCAAGAGACCCAGTACTTC,CASSEDTQETQYF
TRBJ2-3,TRBV5-4,.,.,TGTGCCAGCAGCTCCCGGGCGGATACGCAGTATTTT,CASSSRADTQYF
TRBJ2-7,TRBV10-3,TRBD1,.,TGTGCCATCAGTGGGGACAGGGGTAGCTCCTACGAGCAGTACTTC,CAISGDRGSSYEQYF
TRBJ2-7,TRBV11-2,.,.,TGTGCCAGCAGCCCGAACCTTAACGCGGACGAGCAGTACTTC,CASSPNLNADEQYF
TRBJ1-1,TRBV27,TRBD1,.,TGTGCCAGCAGTTCCCTAGGACAGGGGGGGTTAAACACTGAAGCTTTCTTT,CASSSLGQGGLNTEAFF
TRBJ2-1,TRBV29-1,TRBD2,.,TGCAGCGTTGAAGATCGGGCTAGCGGGAGGGCCGGTGAGCAGTTCTTC,CSVEDRASGRAGEQFF
TRBJ2-5,TRBV9,.,.,TGTGCCAGCAGCGTAGGGACTGCCCAAGAGACCCAGTACTTC,CASSVGTAQETQYF
TRBJ2-3,TRBV7-2,TRBD1,.,TGTGCCAGCAGCTTAGGGGACAGGGGACGCACAGATACGCAGTATTTT,CASSLGDRGRTDTQYF
TRBJ2-7,TRBV11-2,TRBD2,once,TGTGCCAGCAGCTTAGATTTCGCGGGAGGCGAGCAGTACTTC,CASSLDFAGGEQYF
TRBJ2-7,TRBV11-2,.,.,TGTGCCAGCTGTAATACAGGGATGGAGCAGTACTTC,CASCNTGMEQYF
TRBJ2-7,TRBV6-5,TRBD2,.,TGTGCCAGCAGTTACTCCCTAGCGGGGTCCACCTACGAGCAGTACTTC,CASSYSLAGSTYEQYF
TRBJ2-1,TRBV2,.,.,TGTGCCAGCCTAGCGTCACGCAGGAACAATGAGCAGTTCTTC,CASLASRRNNEQFF
TRBJ2-7,TRBV21-1,.,.,TGTGCCAGCAGCACTTCCCGGGACAGGGGATGCGGGGAGCAGTACTTC,CASSTSRDRGCGEQYF
TRBJ1-1,TRBV18,.,.,TGTGCCAGCTCACCGACAGAGGCGAACACTGAAGCTTTCTTT,CASSPTEANTEAFF
TRBJ1-1,TRBV5-1,.,once,TGCGCCAGCAGCTTCCCGGGGTTGACTGAAGCTTTCTTT,CASSFPGLTEAFF
TRBJ1-6,TRBV6-6,.,.,TGTGCCAGCAGTTACCCCGCGGCCGGTAATTCACCCCTCCACTTT,CASSYPAAGNSPLHF
TRBJ2-7,TRBV7-2,.,.,TGTGCCAGCAGCTTCCAGTTAGTAGGAGACTACGAGCAGTACTTC,CASSFQLVGDYEQYF
TRBJ2-5,TRBV10-1,.,.,TGCGCCAGCAGTGGTACGAACGACCCGCAAGAGACCCAGTACTTC,CASSGTNDPQETQYF
TRBJ2-7,TRBV6-6,.,.,TGTGCCAGCAGTCCTGAATTGGGATTTTCCTACGAGCAGTACTTC,CASSPELGFSYEQYF
TRBJ1-4,TRBV5-5,.,.,TGTGCCAGCAGCCGGGGCCGGGACACAGCTGAAAAACTGTTTTTT,CASSRGRDTAEKLFF
TRBJ2-7,TRBV7-2,.,.,TGTGCCAGCAGCTTAAGGCGGACCTCCTACGAGCAGTACTTC,CASSLRRTSYEQYF
TRBJ1-2,TRBV6-5,.,.,TGTGCCAGCAGTTACGTCTCAAGATATGGCTACACCTTC,CASSYVSRYGYTF
TRBJ1-6,TRBV30,.,once,TGTGCCTGGGATAATTCCTATAATTCACCCCTCCACTTT,CAWDNSYNSPLHF
TRBJ1-6,TRBV2,.,.,TGTGCCAGCAGTGCCCTCCGGGACATTTCGCCTAATTCACCCCTCCACTTT,CASSALRDISPNSPLHF
TRBJ2-5,TRBV27,.,.,TGTGCCAGCAGTTTATCCAGGCTAGAGACCCAGTACTTC,CASSLSRLETQYF
TRBJ2-1,TRBV11-2,.,.,TGTGCCAGCAGCTCAGTGAAAGGGACGCGGAGCTCCTACAATGAGCAGTTCTTC,CASSSVKGTRSSYNEQFF
TRBJ1-3,TRBV7-9,.,.,TGTGCCAGCAGCCGATCAGGGCGTCGGAACACCATATATTTT,CASSRSGRRNTIYF
TRBJ2-7,TRBV5-5,TRBD1,.,TGTGCCAGCAGCCCCGACAGGGCCTCTTCCTACGAGCAGTACTTC,CASSPDRASSYEQYF
TRBJ2-5,TRBV11-2,.,.,TGTGCCAGCAGCCTCGACAGAACAGAGACCCAGTACTTC,CASSLDRTETQYF
TRBJ2-1,TRBV28,.,.,TGTGCCAGCAGTTTTTTTGGGATGGGGCCGAGGGATGAGCAGTTCTTC,CASSFFGMGPRDEQFF
TRBJ2-5,TRBV5-6,.,.,TGTGCCAGCAGCCAGCTCGAGGGGGGCGGTGGGGAGACCCAGTACTTC,CASSQLEGGGGETQYF
TRBJ1-2,TRBV27,TRBD1,.,TGTGCCAGCTCCCTGGGACAGGGCGTTAACTATGGCTACACCTTC,CASSLGQGVNYGYTF
TRBJ1-4,TRBV30,.,.,TGTGCCTGGAGTGTACCGGGGCCTGCTAATGAAAAACTGTTTTTT,CAWSVPGPANEKLFF
TRBJ2-7,TRBV20-1,.,.,TGCAGTGCCCTACTAGATTCCGAGCAGTACTTC,CSALLDSEQYF